The 20 T cell receptor beta chains below all came from one sample that was sequenced in a study of blood T cell repertoires in COVID-19. Clones were read by immunoSEQ multiplex PCR, and TCRdb kept only the in-frame ones, dropping some. The data show 150,000 to 190,000 clones, around four fifths seen once. Sequences were obtained from peripheral blood. Every receptor here comes from a woman of 80 years or more with acute or convalescent COVID-19.

This clone was seen a handful of times. This chain joins TRBV3-1 (or the pseudogene TRBV3-2) and TRBJ1-2; 10 bases align to TRBD1. V was clipped by 2 bases and J by 7 bases; unmatched bases: 7. This CDR3 has 15 amino acids. Germline lookup yields CDR1 LGHDT and CDR2 YNNKEL (reference sequence). The CDR3, as DNA: TGTGCCAGCAGCCAATCGGGACAGGGGAGATCTGGCTACACCTTC. Translating gives CASSQSGQGRSGYTF.

This rearrangement joins TRBV6-6 to TRBJ1-1, with 7 bases lining up with TRBD1. Germline-derived CDR1 and CDR2 are MNHNY and SVGAGI (reference sequence). V was clipped by 4 bases and J by 4 bases; unmatched bases: 9. This CDR3 region has 15 residues. The CDR3, as DNA: TGTGCCAGCAGTTTTGAAGGACAGGACGTCACTGAAGCTTTCTTT. Translation gives CASSFEGQDVTEAFF.

This clone occurred a few times. V and J are TRBV7-8 and TRBJ2-5; D not resolved. V lost 1 base and J 5 bases, leaving 8 bases between the germline ends. Germline CDR1 and CDR2: SGHVS and FQNEAQ. The CDR3 is 13 residues long. The CDR3 loop reads CASSLERPETQYF. For the CDR3, the DNA is TGTGCCAGCAGCTTAGAGCGTCCGGAGACCCAGTACTTC.

The J gene is TRBJ1-2, the V gene TRBV7-9; D remains unclear. Germline values: CDR1 SEHNR, CDR2 FQNEAQ (reference sequence). The CDR3 loop spans 13 amino acids. V was shortened by 3 bases and J by 2 bases, with 7 bases between the two germline ends. The CDR3 nucleotides read TGTGCCAGCAGCTTTAACGGGAACTATGGCTACACCTTC. Protein product: CASSFNGNYGYTF.

This clone has a handful of counts. The V call is TRBV7-8, the J call TRBJ1-1; maybe TRBD1 (5 bases). Trimming removed 5 bases from V and 4 bases from J, with 17 bases in between. Germline CDR1 and CDR2: SGHVS and FQNEAQ. The CDR3 is 15 residues long. The CDR3 sequence: CASSLSSGVRTEAFF. For the CDR3, the DNA is TGTGCCAGCAGCCTCTCCTCGGGGGTACGCACTGAAGCTTTCTTT.

The chain is built from TRBV30 and TRBJ1-2; 9 nucleotides agree with TRBD1. The CDR3 consists of 16 residues. Germline CDR1 GTSNPN, CDR2 SVGIG (reference sequence). V was clipped by 4 bases and J by 8 bases; unmatched bases: 17. The CDR3: CAWTTGTGNRVWGYTF. The CDR3 DNA sequence: TGTGCCTGGACTACCGGGACAGGGAACCGGGTCTGGGGCTACACCTTC.

As DNA, the CDR3 is TGTGCCAGCAGCCAAGAAACAACAGGGAACTCTGGAAACACCATATATTTT. Its translation: CASSQETTGNSGNTIYF. The chain couples TRBV4-2 to TRBJ1-3; perhaps TRBD1 as D (6 bases). V was clipped by 0 bases and J by 0 bases, with 12 bases between them. CDR1 and CDR2 (germline): LGHNA, YNFKEQ. The CDR3 extends over 17 amino acids.

Here the CDR3 reads CASSPGLDTQYF. The CDR3 region has the DNA TGTGCCAGCAGCCCCGGGTTAGATACGCAGTATTTT. V is TRBV7-3 and J is TRBJ2-3; no firm D call. This CDR3 contains 12 residues. CDR1 is SGHTA, CDR2 FQGTGA, per germline. V dropped 5 bases and J dropped 5 bases, with 8 bases sitting between them.

The chain uses TRBV5-1 and TRBJ1-3; 8 positions match TRBD1. Per the germline V gene, CDR1 is SGHRS and CDR2 is YFSETQ. CDR3 size: 16 residues. V shed 0 bases and J 1 base; nucleotides not matched to a gene: 3. CDR3 nucleotide sequence: TGCGCCAGCAGCTTGGCCCAGGGGGCATCTGGAAACACCATATATTTT. Protein: CASSLAQGASGNTIYF.

The chain is built from TRBV25-1 and TRBJ1-3; maybe TRBD1 (6 bases). Trimming took 1 base from V and 6 from J, leaving 16 bases between them. Germline loops: CDR1 MGHDK, CDR2 SYGVNS. The length of the CDR3 is 16 residues. CDR3 nucleotides: TGTGCCAGCAGTGAATCCCAGGGGCCGCCGGTAAACACCATATATTTT. Its translation is CASSESQGPPVNTIYF. Filled out from reference TRBV25-1 and TRBJ1-3, the complete variable domain reads EADIYQTPRYLVIGTGKKITLECSQTMGHDKMYWYQQDPGMELHLIHYSYGVNSTEKGDLSSESTVSRIRTEHFPLTLESARPSHTSQYLCASSESQGPPVNTIYFGEGSWLTVV.

The chain has TRBV3-1 (or the pseudogene TRBV3-2) and TRBJ2-7; a weak D match, TRBD1 (5 bases). In germline, CDR1 is LGHDT, CDR2 YNNKEL (reference sequence). The germline V and J ends were trimmed by 0 bases and 6 bases, with 9 bases remaining between them. This CDR3 has 13 amino acids. Here the CDR3 reads CASSQDQGAEQYF. CDR3 in DNA: TGTGCCAGCAGCCAAGATCAGGGCGCCGAGCAGTACTTC.

The chain links TRBV27 to TRBJ1-1, with 7 bases fitting TRBD1. The CDR3 runs 15 residues. J lost 3 bases, V lost 2 bases, and 6 bases had no gene match. Per the germline V gene, CDR1 is MNHEY and CDR2 is SMNVEV (reference sequence). The chain's CDR3 is CASSLHRTGDTEAFF. In DNA form, the CDR3 reads TGTGCCAGCAGTTTACATCGTACAGGGGACACTGAAGCTTTCTTT.

This chain connects TRBV6-1 to TRBJ1-6; D may be TRBD1 (6 bases). Germline V gives CDR1 MNHNS, CDR2 SASEGT. The germline V and J ends were trimmed by 2 bases and 5 bases, with 10 bases remaining between them. The CDR3 extends over 15 amino acids. The CDR3 DNA reads as TGTGCCAGCAGTGAACACAGGGTGGATAATTCACCCCTCCACTTT. Translating gives CASSEHRVDNSPLHF.

The rearrangement links TRBV11-2 to TRBJ1-3; D is perhaps TRBD1 (6 bases). This CDR3 has 14 amino acids. In germline, CDR1 is SGHAT, CDR2 FQNNGV. With 6 bases removed from V and 4 bases from J, the gap between germline ends came to 13 bases. For the CDR3, the DNA is TGTGCCAGCAGTTCCGGGACACACGGAAACACCATATATTTT. Translating gives CASSSGTHGNTIYF.

In this sample, this clone turned up once. The chain is built from TRBV2 and TRBJ2-6; D remains ambiguous. V gave up 8 bases and J gave up 0 bases, with 8 bases separating them. Germline V gene sequence: CDR1 SNHLY, CDR2 FYNNEI. This CDR3 spans 14 amino acids. The CDR3 loop is CASDIVSGANVLTF. In DNA form, the CDR3 reads TGTGCCAGCGACATCGTCTCTGGGGCCAACGTCCTGACTTTC.

The chain combines TRBV2 with TRBJ1-4; D is ambiguous. The CDR3 length is 14 residues. V dropped 4 bases and J dropped 7 bases, with 13 bases sitting between them. Germline-derived CDR1 and CDR2 are SNHLY and FYNNEI. For the CDR3, the DNA is TGTGCCAGCAGTGTAGTTTCCACGAGTGAAAAACTGTTTTTT. Protein product: CASSVVSTSEKLFF.

This clone is a singleton in its sample. The chain recombines TRBV15 with TRBJ2-3, with 10 bases fitting TRBD2. Germline V gene data show CDR1 as LNHNV and CDR2 as YYDKDF (reference sequence). This CDR3 comprises 16 residues. V shed 0 bases, J shed 4 bases, and the junction held 4 bases outside the gene matches. CDR3 sequence: CATSRDRAGGADTQYF. The CDR3 DNA reads as TGTGCCACCAGCAGAGATCGAGCGGGAGGGGCAGATACGCAGTATTTT.

The V and J genes are TRBV28 and TRBJ2-7; weak D call: TRBD1 (6 bases). The germline gives CDR1 MDHEN, CDR2 SYDVKM. The V end lost 3 bases, the J end lost 3 bases, and 12 bases lay between the germline ends. The CDR3 length is 14 residues. The CDR3 DNA is TGTGCCAGCAGTTTGCAAGGACAGATCTACGAGCAGTACTTC. As protein: CASSLQGQIYEQYF.

CDR3 nucleotide sequence: TGCGCCAGCGGACAGGGTGTAGGCGAGCAGTACTTC. Protein sequence: CASGQGVGEQYF. The V gene is TRBV5-1, the J gene TRBJ2-7; 8 bases agree with TRBD1. The ends lost 7 bases at V and 6 bases at J; junction bases unmatched: 6. The CDR3 consists of 12 residues. The germline CDR1 and CDR2 sequences are SGHRS and YFSETQ.

The V gene is TRBV10-3, the J gene TRBJ2-5, with TRBD1 as a possible D gene (6 bases). CDR1 ENHRY and CDR2 SYGVKD come from the germline V gene. V lost 6 bases, J lost 3 bases, and 11 bases lay in between. The CDR3 spans 13 residues. CDR3 DNA: TGTGCCATCAGGACGACAGGCGAAGAGACCCAGTACTTC. Amino acids: CAIRTTGEETQYF.